The source of this T cell receptor (beta chain) is a study of blood T cell repertoires in COVID-19. Assay: immunoSEQ multiplex PCR; the TCRdb copy retains only in-frame clones and omits some. This table has some 270,000 clones, 80% to 90% appearing once. The germline V gene has CDR1 SGHNT and CDR2 YYREEE (reference sequence). V dropped 3 bases and J dropped 4 bases, with 14 bases sitting between them. This CDR3 has 15 amino acids. This receptor was taken from a woman aged 70 to 79 with acute or convalescent COVID-19. This sequence joins TRBV5-4 and TRBJ2-1; D is possibly TRBD2 (6 bases). The specimen sequenced was peripheral blood. CDR3 amino acids: CASSSAGPAYNEQFF. The CDR3 DNA is TGTGCCAGCAGCTCGGCGGGACCAGCGTACAATGAGCAGTTCTTC.